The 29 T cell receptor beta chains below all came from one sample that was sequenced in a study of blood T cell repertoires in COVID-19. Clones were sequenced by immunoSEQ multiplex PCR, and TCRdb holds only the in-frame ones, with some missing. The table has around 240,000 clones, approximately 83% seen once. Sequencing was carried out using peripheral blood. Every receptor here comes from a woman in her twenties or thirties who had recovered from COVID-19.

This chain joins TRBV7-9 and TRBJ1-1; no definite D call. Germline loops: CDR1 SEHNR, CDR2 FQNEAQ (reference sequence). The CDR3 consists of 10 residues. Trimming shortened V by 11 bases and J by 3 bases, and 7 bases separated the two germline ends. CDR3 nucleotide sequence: TGTGCCGGAGTGGACACTGAAGCTTTCTTT. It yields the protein CAGVDTEAFF.

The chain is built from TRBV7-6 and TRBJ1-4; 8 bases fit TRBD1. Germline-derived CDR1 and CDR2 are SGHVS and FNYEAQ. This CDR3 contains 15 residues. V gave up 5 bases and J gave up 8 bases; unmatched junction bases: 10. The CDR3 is CASSGRTGKGEKLFF. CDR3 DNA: TGTGCCAGCAGCGGACGGACAGGGAAGGGAGAAAAACTGTTTTTT.

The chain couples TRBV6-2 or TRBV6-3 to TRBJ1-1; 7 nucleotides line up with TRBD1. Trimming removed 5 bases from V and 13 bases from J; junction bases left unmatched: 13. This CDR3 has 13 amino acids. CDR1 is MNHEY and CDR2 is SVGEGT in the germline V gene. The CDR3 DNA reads TGTGCCAGCAGTAGACGGACAGGAGGGGAATTTTTCTTT. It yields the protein CASSRRTGGEFFF.

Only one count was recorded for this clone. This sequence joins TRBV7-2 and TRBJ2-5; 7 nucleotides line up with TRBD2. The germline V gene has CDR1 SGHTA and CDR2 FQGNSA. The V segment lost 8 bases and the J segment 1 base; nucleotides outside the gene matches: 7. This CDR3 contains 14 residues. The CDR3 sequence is CASRLRGVQETQYF. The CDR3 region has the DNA TGTGCCAGCCGGCTCCGGGGGGTCCAAGAGACCCAGTACTTC.

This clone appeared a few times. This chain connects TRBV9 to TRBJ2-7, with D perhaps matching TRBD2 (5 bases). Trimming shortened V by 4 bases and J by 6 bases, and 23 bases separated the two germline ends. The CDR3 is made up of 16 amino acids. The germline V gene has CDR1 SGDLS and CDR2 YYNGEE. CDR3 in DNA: TGTGCCAGCAGCCCCACACTCGACTTGCCTGAGGGCGAGCAGTACTTC. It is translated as CASSPTLDLPEGEQYF.

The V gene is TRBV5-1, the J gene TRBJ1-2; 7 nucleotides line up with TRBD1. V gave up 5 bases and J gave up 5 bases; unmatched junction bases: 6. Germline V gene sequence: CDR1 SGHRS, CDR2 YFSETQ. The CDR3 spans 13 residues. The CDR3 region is CASSRGQSYGYTF. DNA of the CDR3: TGCGCCAGCAGTCGGGGACAGTCGTATGGCTACACCTTC.

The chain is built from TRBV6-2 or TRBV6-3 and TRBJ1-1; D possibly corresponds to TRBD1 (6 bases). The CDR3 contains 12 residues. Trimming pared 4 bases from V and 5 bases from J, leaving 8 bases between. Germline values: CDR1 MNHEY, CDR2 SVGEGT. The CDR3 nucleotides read TGTGCCAGCAGTTTTACAGGGACTGAAGCTTTCTTT. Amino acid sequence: CASSFTGTEAFF.

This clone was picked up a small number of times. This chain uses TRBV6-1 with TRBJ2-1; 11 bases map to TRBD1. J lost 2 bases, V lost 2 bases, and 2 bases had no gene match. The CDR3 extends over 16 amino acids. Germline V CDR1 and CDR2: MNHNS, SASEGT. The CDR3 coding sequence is TGTGCCAGCAGTGAACCGGGACAGGGGGCCTACAATGAGCAGTTCTTC. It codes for CASSEPGQGAYNEQFF.

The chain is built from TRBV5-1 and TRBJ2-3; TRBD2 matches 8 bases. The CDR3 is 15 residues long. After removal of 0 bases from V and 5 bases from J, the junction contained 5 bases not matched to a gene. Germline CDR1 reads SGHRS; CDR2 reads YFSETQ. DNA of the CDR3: TGCGCCAGCAGCTTGGAGACGGGGGGGCAAGATACGCAGTATTTT. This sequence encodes CASSLETGGQDTQYF.

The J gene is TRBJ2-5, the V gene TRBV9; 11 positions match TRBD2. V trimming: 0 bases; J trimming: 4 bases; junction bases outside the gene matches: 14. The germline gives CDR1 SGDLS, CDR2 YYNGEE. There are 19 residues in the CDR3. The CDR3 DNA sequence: TGTGCCAGCAGCGTAGAATTCGGAGTAGCGGGGGGGCTAGGAGAGACCCAGTACTTC. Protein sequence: CASSVEFGVAGGLGETQYF.

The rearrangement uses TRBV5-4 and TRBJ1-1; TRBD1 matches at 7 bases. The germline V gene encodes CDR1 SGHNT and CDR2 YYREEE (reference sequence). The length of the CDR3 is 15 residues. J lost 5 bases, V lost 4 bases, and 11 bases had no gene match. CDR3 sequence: CASSRGTAGGTEAFF. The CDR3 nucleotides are TGTGCCAGCAGCCGAGGGACAGCTGGCGGGACTGAAGCTTTCTTT.

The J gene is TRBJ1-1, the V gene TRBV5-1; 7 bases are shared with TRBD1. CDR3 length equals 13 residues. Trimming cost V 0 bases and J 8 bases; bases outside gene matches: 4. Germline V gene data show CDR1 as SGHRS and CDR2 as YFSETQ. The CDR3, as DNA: TGCGCCAGCAGCTTGGTATCGGACAGGGAAGCTTTCTTT. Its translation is CASSLVSDREAFF. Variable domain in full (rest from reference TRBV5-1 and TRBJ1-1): KAGVTQTPRYLIKTRGQQVTLSCSPISGHRSVSWYQQTPGQGLQFLFEYFSETQRNKGNFPGRFSGRQFSNSRSEMNVSTLELGDSALYLCASSLVSDREAFFGQGTRLTVV.

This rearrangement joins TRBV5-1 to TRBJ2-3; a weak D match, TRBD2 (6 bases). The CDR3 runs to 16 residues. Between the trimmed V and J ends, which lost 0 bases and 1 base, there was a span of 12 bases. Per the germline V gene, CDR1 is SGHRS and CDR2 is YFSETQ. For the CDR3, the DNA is TGCGCCAGCAGCTTGGCTGGAGGGGTGCGCACAGATACGCAGTATTTT. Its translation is CASSLAGGVRTDTQYF.

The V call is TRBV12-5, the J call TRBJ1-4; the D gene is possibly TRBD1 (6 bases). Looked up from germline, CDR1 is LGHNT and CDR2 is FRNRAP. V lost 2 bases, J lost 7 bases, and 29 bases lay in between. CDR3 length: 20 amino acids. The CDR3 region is CASGLSLNRVGGSGGEKLFF. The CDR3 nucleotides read TGTGCTAGTGGTTTGAGCCTCAACAGGGTTGGAGGGTCGGGAGGTGAAAAACTGTTTTTT.

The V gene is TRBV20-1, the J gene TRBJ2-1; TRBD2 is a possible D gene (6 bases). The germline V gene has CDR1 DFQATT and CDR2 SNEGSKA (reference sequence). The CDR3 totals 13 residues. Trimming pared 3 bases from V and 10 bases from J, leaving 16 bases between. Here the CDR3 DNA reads TGCAGTGCTAGTCGGTCCGGGCTAGCGGAGCAGTTCTTC. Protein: CSASRSGLAEQFF.

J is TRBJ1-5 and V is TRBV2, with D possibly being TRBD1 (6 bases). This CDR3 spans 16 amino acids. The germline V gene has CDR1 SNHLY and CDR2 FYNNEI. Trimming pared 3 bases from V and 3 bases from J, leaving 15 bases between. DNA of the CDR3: TGTGCCAGCAGTGACCCAATCACAGGGTACAATCAGCCCCAGCATTTT. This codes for CASSDPITGYNQPQHF. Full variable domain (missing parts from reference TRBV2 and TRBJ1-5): EPEVTQTPSHQVTQMGQEVILRCVPISNHLYFYWYRQILGQKVEFLVSFYNNEISEKSEIFDDQFSVERPDGSNFTLKIRSTKLEDSAMYFCASSDPITGYNQPQHFGDGTRLSIL.

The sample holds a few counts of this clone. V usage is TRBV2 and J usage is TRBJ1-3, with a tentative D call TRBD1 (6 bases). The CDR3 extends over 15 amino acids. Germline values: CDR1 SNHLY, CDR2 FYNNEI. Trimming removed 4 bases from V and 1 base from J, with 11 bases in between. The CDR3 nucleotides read TGTGCCAGCAGTGCGACAGGCCGATCTGGAAACACCATATATTTT. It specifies CASSATGRSGNTIYF. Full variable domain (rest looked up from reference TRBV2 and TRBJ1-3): EPEVTQTPSHQVTQMGQEVILRCVPISNHLYFYWYRQILGQKVEFLVSFYNNEISEKSEIFDDQFSVERPDGSNFTLKIRSTKLEDSAMYFCASSATGRSGNTIYFGEGSWLTVV.

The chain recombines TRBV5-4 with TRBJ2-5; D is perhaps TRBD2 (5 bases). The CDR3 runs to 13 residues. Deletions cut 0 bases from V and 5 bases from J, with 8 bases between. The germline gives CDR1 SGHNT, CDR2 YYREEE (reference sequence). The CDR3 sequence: CASSLGRGETQYF. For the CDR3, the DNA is TGTGCCAGCAGCTTGGGCCGCGGGGAGACCCAGTACTTC.

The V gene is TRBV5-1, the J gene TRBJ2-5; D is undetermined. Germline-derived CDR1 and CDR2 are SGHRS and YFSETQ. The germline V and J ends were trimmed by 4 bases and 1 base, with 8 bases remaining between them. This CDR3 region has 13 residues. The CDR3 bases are TGCGCCAGCAGCGCCCTAAGCCAAGAGACCCAGTACTTC. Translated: CASSALSQETQYF.

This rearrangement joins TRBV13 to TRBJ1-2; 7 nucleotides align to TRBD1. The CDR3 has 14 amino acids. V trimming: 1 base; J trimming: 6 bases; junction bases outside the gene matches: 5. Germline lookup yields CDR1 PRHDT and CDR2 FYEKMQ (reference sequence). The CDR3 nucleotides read TGTGCCAGCAGCTTAGTCGACAGGGTGGATGGCTACACCTTC. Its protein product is CASSLVDRVDGYTF.

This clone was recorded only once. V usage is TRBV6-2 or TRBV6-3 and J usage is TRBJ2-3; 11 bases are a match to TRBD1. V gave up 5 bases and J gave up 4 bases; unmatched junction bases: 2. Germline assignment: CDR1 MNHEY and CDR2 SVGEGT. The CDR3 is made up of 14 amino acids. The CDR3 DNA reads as TGTGCCAGCAGTATGGGACAGGGGGCAGATACGCAGTATTTT. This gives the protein CASSMGQGADTQYF.

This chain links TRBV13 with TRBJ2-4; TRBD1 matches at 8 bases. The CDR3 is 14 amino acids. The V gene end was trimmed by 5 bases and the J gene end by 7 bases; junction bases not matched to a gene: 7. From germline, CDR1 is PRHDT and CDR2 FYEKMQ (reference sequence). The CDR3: CASSRQGTGNIQYF. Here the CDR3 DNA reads TGTGCCAGCAGCCGACAGGGGACGGGGAACATTCAGTACTTC.

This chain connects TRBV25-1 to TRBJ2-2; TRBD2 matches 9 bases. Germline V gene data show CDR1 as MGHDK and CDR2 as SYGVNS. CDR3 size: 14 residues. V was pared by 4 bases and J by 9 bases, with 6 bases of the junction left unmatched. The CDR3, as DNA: TGTGCCAGCAGTGTGGGACTAGCTTCCCGGGAGCTGTTTTTT. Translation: CASSVGLASRELFF. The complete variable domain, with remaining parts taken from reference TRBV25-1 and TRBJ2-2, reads EADIYQTPRYLVIGTGKKITLECSQTMGHDKMYWYQQDPGMELHLIHYSYGVNSTEKGDLSSESTVSRIRTEHFPLTLESARPSHTSQYLCASSVGLASRELFFGEGSRLTVL.

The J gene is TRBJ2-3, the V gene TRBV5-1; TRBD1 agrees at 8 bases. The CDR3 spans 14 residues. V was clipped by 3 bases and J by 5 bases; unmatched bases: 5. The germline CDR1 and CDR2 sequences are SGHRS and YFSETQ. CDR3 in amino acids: CASSSTGGRDTQYF. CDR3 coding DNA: TGCGCCAGCAGCTCAACAGGGGGGAGAGATACGCAGTATTTT.

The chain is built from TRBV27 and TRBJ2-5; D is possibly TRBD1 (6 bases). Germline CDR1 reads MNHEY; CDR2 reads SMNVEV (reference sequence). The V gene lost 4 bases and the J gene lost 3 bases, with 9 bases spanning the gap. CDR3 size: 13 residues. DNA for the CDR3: TGTGCCAGCAGTTACCGGACAGAAGAGACCCAGTACTTC. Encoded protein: CASSYRTEETQYF.

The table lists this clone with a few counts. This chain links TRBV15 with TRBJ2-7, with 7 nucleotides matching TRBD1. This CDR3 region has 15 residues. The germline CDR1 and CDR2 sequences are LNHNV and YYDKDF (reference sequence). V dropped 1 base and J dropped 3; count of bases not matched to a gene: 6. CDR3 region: CATSRGQGEYYEQYF. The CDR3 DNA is TGTGCCACCAGCAGAGGACAGGGCGAGTACTACGAGCAGTACTTC.

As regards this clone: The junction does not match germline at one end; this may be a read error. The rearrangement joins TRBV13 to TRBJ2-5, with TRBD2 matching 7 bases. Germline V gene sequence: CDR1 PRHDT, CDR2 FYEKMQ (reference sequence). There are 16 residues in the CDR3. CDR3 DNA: TGTGCCAGCAGCCTAGGGAGGGCGGCTGGACAAGAGACCCAGTACTTC. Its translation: CASSLGRAAGQETQYF.

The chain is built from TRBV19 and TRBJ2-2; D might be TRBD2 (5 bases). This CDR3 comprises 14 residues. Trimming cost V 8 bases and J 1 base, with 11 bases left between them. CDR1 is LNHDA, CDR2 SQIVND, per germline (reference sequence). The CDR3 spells CASHPAENTGELFF. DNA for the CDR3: TGTGCCAGTCATCCAGCGGAGAACACCGGGGAGCTGTTTTTT.

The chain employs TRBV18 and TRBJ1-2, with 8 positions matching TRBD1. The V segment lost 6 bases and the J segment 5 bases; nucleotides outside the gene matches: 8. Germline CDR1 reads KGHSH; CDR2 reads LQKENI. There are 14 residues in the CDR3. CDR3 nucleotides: TGTGCCAGCTCGCGTGACAGGGGAAAGTATGGCTACACCTTC. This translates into CASSRDRGKYGYTF.